This TCR beta chain comes out of a study of identifying expanded T cells in peripheral blood. The repertoire was sequenced with immunoSEQ multiplex PCR; TCRdb's copy has only in-frame clones and lacks some. Among approximately 90,000 clones listed, about 88% were seen once. The CDR3 has 14 amino acids. Germline values: CDR1 MNHEY, CDR2 SVGAGI. The V gene end was trimmed by 6 bases and the J gene end by 5 bases; junction bases not matched to a gene: 7. The V call is TRBV6-5, the J call TRBJ1-5, with 7 bases fitting TRBD1. Sequencing was done on a sample of blood. The TCR originated in a person aged 18 to 70 in good health. The CDR3 coding sequence is TGTGCCAGCAGACCCGACAGGGTTTATCAGCCCCAGCATTTT. It yields the protein CASRPDRVYQPQHF.